This TCR beta chain was found in a study of blood T cell repertoires in COVID-19. Assay used: immunoSEQ multiplex PCR; TCRdb lists only in-frame clones, some missing. The top ten hold 18% of the sample, which has tens of thousands of clones, over 70% seen once. This CDR3 is built from 13 residues. The trim removed 6 bases at V and 4 bases at J, leaving 4 bases unmatched. The germline V gene has CDR1 MNHEY and CDR2 SMNVEV (reference sequence). The sample was peripheral blood. The chain combines TRBV27 with TRBJ2-5; TRBD1 agrees at 8 bases. The TCR sequence derives from a man between 70 and 80 years old who had recovered from COVID-19. The DNA of the CDR3 is TGTGCCAGCAGATACACAGGGGGAGAGACCCAGTACTTC. It translates to CASRYTGGETQYF.